Following are 23 T cell receptor beta chains from one sample sequenced in a study of regulatory T cells in long-lasting Graves disease. To make TCR beta libraries, researchers used iRepertoire HTBI primers and Arm-PCR of CDR3 regions. MiXCR was run by TCRdb on the multiplex PCR reads, yielding one entry per CDR3 protein. The data hold a few hundred thousand distinct CDR3 sequences, with less than 25% observed a single time. Sample time point: persistent/refractory GD, antithyroid drugs over 5 years with positive TRAb. Isolated PBMC RNA provided the starting material for the TCR library. The sequences come from peripheral blood mononuclear cells (PBMCs), collected when the disease was refractory, from a patient treated with antithyroid drugs. All receptors come from a female donor with Graves disease.

Regarding this clonotype: This sequence may be a read error, since a much larger clone differs from it by one base. The chain uses TRBV20-1 and TRBJ2-7; 9 nucleotides align to TRBD2. The germline V gene encodes CDR1 DFQATT and CDR2 SNEGSKA (reference sequence). The CDR3 is 13 residues long. V was clipped by 7 bases and J by 6 bases; unmatched bases: 10. CDR3 in DNA: TGCAGTGTCCAGCGGGAGGCCTGGGGCGAGCAGTACTTC. Encoded protein: CSVQREAWGEQYF.

V usage is TRBV20-1 and J usage is TRBJ1-4, with D unclear. The CDR3 has 11 residues. CDR1 is DFQATT, CDR2 SNEGSKA, per germline (reference sequence). V was shortened by 7 bases and J by 6 bases, with 9 bases between the two germline ends. DNA for the CDR3: TGCAGTGTCCGGGTGGATGAAAAACTGTTTTTT. This codes for CSVRVDEKLFF.

The V gene is TRBV28, the J gene TRBJ1-5; 9 nucleotides match TRBD1. Germline values: CDR1 MDHEN, CDR2 SYDVKM. Losses at the gene ends were 3 bases for V and 3 bases for J; bases not matched to a gene: 9. CDR3 size: 17 residues. The chain's CDR3 is CASSLGTGSRNNQPQHF. The CDR3 DNA is TGTGCCAGCAGTTTGGGGACAGGGAGTAGGAACAATCAGCCCCAGCATTTT.

The V call is TRBV6-1, the J call TRBJ1-2; unclear D gene. The CDR3 is 13 amino acids. Germline assignment: CDR1 MNHNS and CDR2 SASEGT. Trimming pared 7 bases from V and 6 bases from J, leaving 15 bases between. The CDR3 DNA sequence: TGTGCCAGCACCATTACGGGCAGCCATGGCTACACCTTC. Protein product: CASTITGSHGYTF.

This clonotype was recorded many times. This chain joins TRBV13 and TRBJ2-5; no clear D gene. Trimming stripped 4 bases from V and 2 bases from J, with 5 bases between. The CDR3 covers 12 residues. Per germline, CDR1 PRHDT and CDR2 FYEKMQ (reference sequence). The CDR3 coding sequence is TGTGCCAGCAGCTGGCAGCAAGAGACCCAGTACTTC. Translating it yields CASSWQQETQYF.

CDR3 residues: CASSLFRGQASEKLFF. The CDR3 DNA reads as TGTGCCAGCAGCTTATTTCGGGGACAGGCGAGTGAAAAACTGTTTTTT. V gene TRBV7-9 combines with J gene TRBJ1-4, with TRBD1 matching 8 bases. Germline CDR1 is SEHNR and CDR2 is FQNEAQ (reference sequence). The CDR3 totals 16 residues. Losses at the gene ends were 2 bases for V and 7 bases for J; bases not matched to a gene: 9.

The chain uses TRBV7-2 and TRBJ1-5; perhaps TRBD1 as D (5 bases). The CDR3 runs to 15 residues. Germline CDR1 is SGHTA and CDR2 is FQGNSA. The V gene lost 0 bases and the J gene lost 3 bases, with 9 bases spanning the gap. CDR3 in DNA: TGTGCCAGCAGCTTAGCGAGGGGATTCAATCAGCCCCAGCATTTT. Its protein is CASSLARGFNQPQHF.

With respect to this clonotype: This sequence may be a read error, since a much larger clone differs from it by one base. The chain links TRBV28 to TRBJ2-7; D is perhaps TRBD1 (6 bases). CDR1 and CDR2 (germline): MDHEN, SYDVKM. The V and J ends lost 10 bases and 3 bases respectively, with 25 bases between them. The CDR3 has 16 residues. CDR3 region: CATKVGTPASDYEQYF. As DNA, the CDR3 is TGTGCCACCAAAGTTGGGACACCGGCTTCTGACTACGAGCAGTACTTC.

This clonotype was counted only a few times. The chain has TRBV28 and TRBJ1-6; a weak D match, TRBD1 (6 bases). The CDR3 runs 15 residues. Trimming took off 1 base at V and 8 bases at J, with 12 bases between the two ends. Per germline, CDR1 MDHEN and CDR2 SYDVKM. CDR3 region: CASSLFIGGHSPLHF. CDR3 DNA sequence: TGTGCCAGCAGTTTATTTATTGGGGGCCATTCACCCCTCCACTTT.

This clonotype was picked up a small number of times. The chain recombines TRBV6-1 with TRBJ2-5, with 8 bases matching TRBD2. CDR3 size: 13 residues. J gave up 2 bases and V 10 bases, and 6 bases lay outside the gene matches. Looked up from germline, CDR1 is MNHNS and CDR2 is SASEGT. The chain's CDR3 is CATRGGRQETQYF. In DNA form, the CDR3 reads TGTGCCACCCGGGGGGGCAGACAAGAGACCCAGTACTTC.

To note about this clonotype: A much larger clone differs by one base, so this may be a read error. This sequence joins TRBV6-9 and TRBJ2-6; TRBD1 is a possible D gene (5 bases). The length of the CDR3 is 16 residues. Germline loops: CDR1 MNHGY, CDR2 SVAAGI. This CDR3 reads CVSSYNVQAGANVLTF. The CDR3 DNA reads TGTGTCAGCAGTTACAATGTACAGGCTGGGGCCAACGTCCTGACTTTC.

This clonotype was counted many times. This chain joins TRBV28 and TRBJ1-2, with TRBD1 matching 7 bases. CDR1 is MDHEN, CDR2 SYDVKM, per germline. The CDR3 is made up of 14 amino acids. The trim removed 5 bases at V and 8 bases at J, leaving 11 bases unmatched. In DNA, the CDR3 is TGTGCCAGCAGTCCCCCGCGCAGGGGGTCAGGCTACACCTTC. It yields the protein CASSPPRRGSGYTF.

The J gene is TRBJ1-2, the V gene TRBV19; 8 bases align to TRBD1. This CDR3 region has 16 residues. Looked up from germline, CDR1 is LNHDA and CDR2 is SQIVND (reference sequence). The V and J ends lost 8 bases and 8 bases, in that order; junction bases with no gene match: 19. In DNA form, the CDR3 reads TGTGCCAGTGCCAACTATCGACCTCAGGGGGCGTCGGGCTACACCTTC. This sequence encodes CASANYRPQGASGYTF.

The chain links TRBV30 to TRBJ1-6; D call uncertain. There are 12 residues in the CDR3. Germline V gene lookup returns CDR1 GTSNPN and CDR2 SVGIG (reference sequence). The ends were cut back, 4 bases at V and 8 bases at J, with 9 bases in the middle. Written as DNA, the CDR3 is TGTGCCTGGAAGGCGAGGGATTCACCCCTCCACTTT. Amino acids: CAWKARDSPLHF.

In this sample, this clonotype turned up a few times. The genes are TRBV18 and TRBJ2-4, with 9 nucleotides matching TRBD1. Germline trimming cut 3 bases from V and 1 base from J; bases unmatched to any gene: 1. The CDR3 is 15 amino acids. Germline V CDR1 and CDR2: KGHSH, LQKENI. The CDR3 protein is CASSPGTGAKNIQYF. In DNA, the CDR3 is TGTGCCAGCTCACCCGGGACAGGGGCCAAAAACATTCAGTACTTC.

This clonotype was observed a few times. The chain's CDR3 is CASMERSNTGELFF. CDR3 coding DNA: TGTGCCAGCATGGAACGATCGAACACCGGGGAGCTGTTTTTT. The rearrangement uses TRBV28 and TRBJ2-2; D not certain. CDR1 is MDHEN and CDR2 is SYDVKM in the germline V gene. This CDR3 has 14 residues. V shed 7 bases and J shed 0 bases, with 9 bases lying between them.

Details on this clonotype: Since a much larger clone is just one base distant, this may be a read error. The chain is built from TRBV2 and TRBJ1-4; no clear D gene. Looked up from germline, CDR1 is SNHLY and CDR2 is FYNNEI. The CDR3 length is 15 residues. The CDR3 sequence is CAGSPHRPGGEKLFF. The CDR3 nucleotides are TGTGCCGGCAGTCCCCACCGCCCGGGTGGAGAAAAACTGTTTTTT.

This clonotype was seen ten or more times. The chain recombines TRBV7-2 with TRBJ1-1, with TRBD1 matching 7 bases. The germline V gene encodes CDR1 SGHTA and CDR2 FQGNSA. The CDR3 contains 16 residues. The ends lost 5 bases at V and 1 base at J; junction bases unmatched: 10. DNA for the CDR3: TGTGCCAGCAGCCTCACGCGGACAGGAGCGAACACTGAAGCTTTCTTT. It specifies CASSLTRTGANTEAFF.

There are a few counts of this clonotype. This sequence joins TRBV5-5 and TRBJ1-5; D is undetermined. The CDR3 totals 13 residues. Germline V CDR1 and CDR2: SGHKS, YYEKEE (reference sequence). The V end was cut by 0 bases, the J end by 8 bases, with 9 bases between. CDR3 residues: CASSLAPWEPQHF. In DNA form, the CDR3 reads TGTGCCAGCAGCTTGGCGCCCTGGGAGCCCCAGCATTTT.

The rearrangement joins TRBV7-9 to TRBJ2-1; 9 nucleotides line up with TRBD2. CDR3 length: 15 amino acids. Germline CDR1 SEHNR, CDR2 FQNEAQ (reference sequence). After removal of 1 base from V and 6 bases from J, the junction contained 4 bases not matched to a gene. CDR3 in DNA: TGTGCCAGCAGCTTAGGTGCGGGAGGGCCCAATGAGCAGTTCTTC. Protein: CASSLGAGGPNEQFF.

This clonotype was detected ten times or more. The rearrangement joins TRBV20-1 to TRBJ2-7, with 10 bases fitting TRBD2. Germline CDR1 is DFQATT and CDR2 is SNEGSKA (reference sequence). With 8 bases clipped from V and 6 bases from J, the junction kept 10 bases outside the gene matches. CDR3 length: 13 amino acids. The CDR3 DNA is TGCAGTCCGCTCCACGGGACTAGCGCCGAGCAGTACTTC. This encodes CSPLHGTSAEQYF.

The V call is TRBV5-1, the J call TRBJ2-1; D might be TRBD1 or TRBD2, each matching 6 bases. V was trimmed by 3 bases and J by 7 bases, leaving 14 bases between them. CDR1 is SGHRS, CDR2 YFSETQ, per germline. The CDR3 runs 14 residues. The CDR3 sequence: CASSSTKGGNEQFF. CDR3 DNA: TGCGCCAGCAGCTCTACCAAGGGGGGAAATGAGCAGTTCTTC. Using reference TRBV5-1 and TRBJ2-1 for the parts outside the CDR3, the full variable domain is KAGVTQTPRYLIKTRGQQVTLSCSPISGHRSVSWYQQTPGQGLQFLFEYFSETQRNKGNFPGRFSGRQFSNSRSEMNVSTLELGDSALYLCASSSTKGGNEQFFGPGTRLTVL.

The sample holds many counts of this clonotype. The chain combines TRBV6-1 with TRBJ2-7, with D unresolved. This CDR3 contains 20 residues. Trimming shortened V by 3 bases and J by 2 bases, and 29 bases separated the two germline ends. The germline CDR1 and CDR2 sequences are MNHNS and SASEGT. The CDR3 region is CASSDPKFGKSRASAYEQYF. CDR3 bases: TGTGCCAGCAGTGACCCCAAGTTTGGTAAATCCCGAGCGTCTGCCTACGAGCAGTACTTC.